This TCR beta chain was captured by sequencing in a study of precursors of human CD4 cytotoxic T cells (dated by TCRdb to 2016 to 2019). Regarding the study in general: In total, CD4+ memory subsets from 14 to 15 donors went into the bulk TCR-seq analysis. TCR-seq analysis of roughly 15 donors yielded TCRalpha and TCRbeta chain sequences (table S7).

A note on this clonotype: Its binding antigen is unknown. No base qualities exist here, and no much larger clone lies one base off it.

General findings and caveats noted by the study authors: The authors noted that a human observational design cannot definitively establish the direction of differentiation between precursor and effector cells. Compared with the TCM and TEM subsets, the IL-7Rhigh and IL-7R- TEMRA subsets had more restricted TCR repertoires, marked by lower diversity and more expanded clonotypes. Only about 95% of the 14 donors were included in some bulk TCR-seq comparisons, which suggests that not every subset was available for every donor. Expanded effector clonotypes accounted for a larger share of IL-7Rhigh TEMRA clonotypes than of TEM or TCM clonotypes.

To test a precursor-effector relationship among CD4 cytotoxic T cells, bulk UMI-based TCR sequencing was performed on four sorted CD4+ memory subsets (TCM, TEM, IL-7Rhigh TEMRA, IL-7R- TEMRA). Cells were obtained from peripheral blood mononuclear cells isolated from human blood. CDR1 and CDR2, per the germline V gene (reference sequence), are LNHDA and SQIVND. At the junction V is shortened by 4 bases and J by 2 bases, with 9 bases in between. The cysteine opens and the phenylalanine closes a CDR3 of 14 amino acids. Just CDR3 DNA is preserved here, 42 bases in frame from base 1. The reads were generated on an Illumina MiSeq. The authors processed their data as follows. The Shannon-Wiener index, calculated in VDJtools, was used to measure repertoire diversity. TCRbeta clonotypes with a clonotype frequency of at least 3 were defined as expanded. TCRdb cleaned the public reads at Q25 with fastp, built clones with MiXCR and kept in-frame beta chains. Each CDR3 protein gets just one entry, which takes the most common genes and DNA from the rows behind it. These V and J calls derive from TCRdb rather than the authors' analysis. Counted in this sample were about 660 distinct CDR3 sequences; over 15% of them appeared once. More than 7% of the sample goes to the ten largest clones.

The sample taken for sequencing was memory CD4+ T cells from blood (PBMCs). The sequence links TRBV19 to TRBJ1-5, with TRBD1 tentatively as D gene (6 bases match). The receptor comes from a human donor in good health. This receptor carries the CDR3 CASSTPGGNQPQHF. The sequence in DNA is TGTGCCAGTAGTACCCCAGGGGGCAATCAGCCCCAGCATTTT.